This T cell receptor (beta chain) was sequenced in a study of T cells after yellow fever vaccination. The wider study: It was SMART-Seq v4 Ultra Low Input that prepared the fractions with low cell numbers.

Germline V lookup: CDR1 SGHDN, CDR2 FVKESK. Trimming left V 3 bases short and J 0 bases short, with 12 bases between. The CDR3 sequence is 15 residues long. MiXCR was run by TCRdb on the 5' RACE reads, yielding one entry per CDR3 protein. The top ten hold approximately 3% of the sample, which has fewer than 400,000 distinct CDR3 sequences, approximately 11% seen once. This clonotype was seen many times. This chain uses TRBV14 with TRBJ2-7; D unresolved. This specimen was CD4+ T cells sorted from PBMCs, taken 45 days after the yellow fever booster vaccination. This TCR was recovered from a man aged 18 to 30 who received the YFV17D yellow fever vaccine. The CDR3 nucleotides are TGTGCCAGCAGCCACCAACGGTGGTTCTCCTACGAGCAGTACGTC. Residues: CASSHQRWFSYEQYV.